Ten or more counts support the clone carrying this T cell receptor (beta chain). The iRepertoire nested amplicon-rescue multiplex PCR amplified TCR alpha and beta CDR3s from RNA. TCRdb processed the multiplex PCR reads anew with MiXCR; each CDR3 protein has one entry. The table has 300,000 to 450,000 distinct CDR3 sequences, 41% seen once. The data were taken from a study of glioma-infiltrating T cells. CDR1 is MDHEN and CDR2 is SYDVKM in the germline V gene. With 2 bases removed from V and 2 bases from J, the gap between germline ends came to 6 bases. This CDR3 is 13 amino acids long. Source material: glioma tissue, nonneoplastic brain tissue, or PBMCs (not recorded which). The TCR was taken from a human donor with low-grade glioma or glioblastoma, undergoing nonglioma brain surgery, or in good health (not recorded which). The chain is built from TRBV28 and TRBJ1-2, with no clear D. CDR3 bases: TGTGCCAGCAGTTTAGGGCAGAACTATGGCTACACCTTC. It encodes CASSLGQNYGYTF.